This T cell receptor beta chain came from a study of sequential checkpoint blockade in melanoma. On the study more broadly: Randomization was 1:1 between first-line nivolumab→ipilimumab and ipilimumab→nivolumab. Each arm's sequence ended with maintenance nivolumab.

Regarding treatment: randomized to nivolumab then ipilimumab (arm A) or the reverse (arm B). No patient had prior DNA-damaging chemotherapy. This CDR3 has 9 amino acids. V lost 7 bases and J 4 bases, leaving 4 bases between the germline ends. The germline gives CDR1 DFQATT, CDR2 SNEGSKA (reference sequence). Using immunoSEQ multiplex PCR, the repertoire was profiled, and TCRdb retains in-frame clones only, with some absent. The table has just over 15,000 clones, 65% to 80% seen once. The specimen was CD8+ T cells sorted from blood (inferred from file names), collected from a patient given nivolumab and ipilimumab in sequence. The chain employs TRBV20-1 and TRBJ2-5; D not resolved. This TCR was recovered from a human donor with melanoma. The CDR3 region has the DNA TGCAGTGTCAGAGAGACCCAGTACTTC. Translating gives CSVRETQYF.